These 24 T cell receptor beta chains were sequenced from one sample in a study of molecular identifiers for immune sequencing clone quantification. TCRdb re-derived calls from the PCR reads in MiXCR, one entry per CDR3 protein. Of roughly 320,000 distinct CDR3 sequences in the sample, about a quarter were seen once. Sequencing was performed on naive CD8+ T cells from blood, with Jurkat cell RNA spiked in. As to subset: FACS-sorted CD8+CD4-CCR7+CD45RA+ naive T cells. The receptors were sampled from a human donor in good health. Some libraries in this study had Jurkat cell RNA spiked in.

Only a few counts were recorded for this clonotype. The chain carries TRBV20-1 and TRBJ1-3, with D possibly matching TRBD1 (6 bases). Germline V gene lookup returns CDR1 DFQATT and CDR2 SNEGSKA (reference sequence). There are 13 residues in the CDR3. The V end lost 6 bases, the J end lost 4 bases, and 13 bases lay between the germline ends. CDR3 nucleotide sequence: TGCAGTGCCCCGGACAGTCGCGGAAACACCATATATTTT. This gives the protein CSAPDSRGNTIYF.

V and J are TRBV6-5 and TRBJ1-1; perhaps TRBD1 as D (6 bases). Germline V gene data show CDR1 as MNHEY and CDR2 as SVGAGI. V was shortened by 0 bases and J by 1 base, with 9 bases between the two germline ends. The CDR3 covers 15 residues. The CDR3 region has the DNA TGTGCCAGCAGTTACTCACAGGGACCGAACACTGAAGCTTTCTTT. Its translation is CASSYSQGPNTEAFF.

The chain has TRBV12-2 and TRBJ2-2; the D call in the table, TRBD1, was not verified against the DNA. TRBV12-2 is listed as a pseudogene. The CDR3 extends over 17 amino acids. CDR3 residues: CASRLLETGTNPGELFF. In DNA, the CDR3 is TGTGCAAGTCGCTTATTGGAAACAGGCACGAACCCCGGGGAGCTGTTTTTT.

About this clonotype: Germline and junction disagree at one end, which may indicate a read error. CDR3 sequence reads: CTSSQSGTDNQPQHF. The CDR3 DNA is TGCACCAGCAGCCAGTCCGGGACAGACAATCAGCCCCAGCATTTT. The chain uses TRBV4-3 and TRBJ1-5, with 7 nucleotides matching TRBD1. Germline V gene sequence: CDR1 LGHNA, CDR2 YSLEER. The CDR3 extends over 15 amino acids.

This sequence joins TRBV30 and TRBJ1-2, with unresolved D. The germline CDR1 and CDR2 sequences are GTSNPN and SVGIG (reference sequence). V was clipped by 0 bases and J by 5 bases, with 10 bases between them. The CDR3 is 13 amino acids. The CDR3 loop reads CAWSVGQAYGYTF. CDR3 sequence (DNA): TGTGCCTGGAGTGTTGGTCAGGCGTATGGCTACACCTTC.

This rearrangement joins TRBV10-3 to TRBJ2-7; D is possibly TRBD1 (6 bases). Trimming removed 4 bases at V and 0 bases at J, with 10 bases between. The CDR3 is 14 amino acids. CDR1 and CDR2 from the germline V gene are ENHRY and SYGVKD. The DNA of the CDR3 is TGTGCCATCAGTGCTGTACAGGGCTCCTACGAGCAGTACTTC. It translates to CAISAVQGSYEQYF.

This clonotype occurred a few times. The chain couples TRBV9 to TRBJ2-2; D is unresolved. The CDR3 is 16 amino acids. V was clipped by 0 bases and J by 3 bases, with 12 bases between them. Germline values: CDR1 SGDLS, CDR2 YYNGEE. The CDR3 sequence is CASSVAWEVHTGELFF. CDR3 bases: TGTGCCAGCAGCGTAGCTTGGGAAGTGCACACCGGGGAGCTGTTTTTT.

This clonotype was detected ten times or more. The chain employs TRBV28 and TRBJ2-7, with 10 bases aligning to TRBD2. This CDR3 spans 14 amino acids. Losses at the gene ends were 6 bases for V and 4 bases for J; bases not matched to a gene: 6. Per germline, CDR1 MDHEN and CDR2 SYDVKM. Written as DNA, the CDR3 is TGTGCCAGCAGACAAGCGGGAGGGCCTTACGAGCAGTACTTC. Residues: CASRQAGGPYEQYF.

This clonotype was detected a few times. The chain joins TRBV7-9 to TRBJ2-2; tentatively, D is TRBD2 (5 bases). The V end lost 5 bases, the J end lost 4 bases, and 17 bases lay between the germline ends. The germline V gene has CDR1 SEHNR and CDR2 FQNEAQ (reference sequence). The CDR3 contains 16 residues. The CDR3 region is CASSPPLSSSTGELFF. DNA of the CDR3: TGTGCCAGCAGCCCACCGCTTTCTAGCAGCACCGGGGAGCTGTTTTTT.

This clonotype has a handful of counts. The chain recombines TRBV6-5 with TRBJ2-2; D unresolved. The CDR3 runs 13 residues. Germline loops: CDR1 MNHEY, CDR2 SVGAGI. Between the trimmed V and J ends, which lost 7 bases and 2 bases, there was a span of 8 bases. The CDR3 is CASNQHNTGELFF. CDR3 in DNA: TGTGCCAGCAACCAGCATAACACCGGGGAGCTGTTTTTT.

Concerning this clonotype: This could be a read error, since a much larger clone is one nucleotide away. The CDR3: CAISGDSPYEQYF. In DNA, the CDR3 is TGTGCCATCAGTGGGGACAGCCCCTACGAGCAGTACTTC. The chain joins TRBV10-3 to TRBJ2-7; 7 nucleotides line up with TRBD1. Germline V lookup: CDR1 ENHRY, CDR2 SYGVKD. This CDR3 contains 13 residues. Unmatched junction bases numbered 2, after V lost 4 bases and J lost 2 bases.

The table lists this clonotype with many counts. V is TRBV5-4 and J is TRBJ2-7; D is unclear. CDR3 length: 13 amino acids. CDR1 is SGHNT, CDR2 YYREEE, per germline (reference sequence). Trimming left V 0 bases short and J 2 bases short, with 6 bases between. DNA for the CDR3: TGTGCCAGCAGCTTGGACCCTCCCTACGAGCAGTACTTC. It translates to CASSLDPPYEQYF.

This clonotype was seen a handful of times. The chain is built from TRBV27 and TRBJ2-3; possibly TRBD1 for D (5 bases). CDR1 is MNHEY, CDR2 SMNVEV, per germline (reference sequence). V was shortened by 2 bases and J by 1 base, with 7 bases between the two germline ends. This CDR3 spans 14 amino acids. The CDR3 DNA reads TGTGCCAGCAGTTTACAACAGGGCACAGATACGCAGTATTTT. It translates to CASSLQQGTDTQYF.

This clonotype was detected many times. The chain carries TRBV4-1 and TRBJ2-7, with 8 nucleotides matching TRBD1. The CDR3 is 15 residues long. J gave up 0 bases and V 3 bases, and 4 bases lay outside the gene matches. Germline V lookup: CDR1 MGHRA, CDR2 YSYEKL. As DNA, the CDR3 is TGCGCCAGCAGCCAGGGACAGGCGAGCTCCTACGAGCAGTACTTC. This gives the protein CASSQGQASSYEQYF.

The rearrangement joins TRBV9 to TRBJ2-7, with 8 bases fitting TRBD1. CDR3 size: 16 residues. V shed 3 bases and J 4 bases; nucleotides not matched to a gene: 12. Germline CDR1 and CDR2: SGDLS and YYNGEE. CDR3 protein: CASSEGGTGLAYEQYF. CDR3 coding DNA: TGTGCCAGCAGCGAAGGGGGGACAGGCCTTGCGTACGAGCAGTACTTC.

J is TRBJ2-3 and V is TRBV28; TRBD1 aligns across 8 bases. The CDR3 sequence is 15 residues long. V was clipped by 7 bases and J by 0 bases; unmatched bases: 6. Germline values: CDR1 MDHEN, CDR2 SYDVKM. The CDR3 reads CASTPGTGSTDTQYF. The CDR3 nucleotides read TGTGCCAGCACCCCAGGGACAGGCAGCACAGATACGCAGTATTTT.

For this clonotype: With a much larger clone just one base away, this may be a read error. The V and J genes are TRBV2 and TRBJ2-3; a possible D gene is TRBD2 (6 bases). CDR1 SNHLY and CDR2 FYNNEI come from the germline V gene. The CDR3 runs 15 residues. CDR3 sequence reads: CASRAPGLNTDTQDF. CDR3 bases: TGTGCCAGCAGGGCCCCCGGACTAAACACAGATACGCAGGATTTT.

V is TRBV6-5 and J is TRBJ2-2; no firm D call. The CDR3 length is 16 residues. The germline gives CDR1 MNHEY, CDR2 SVGAGI. Between the trimmed V and J ends, which lost 3 bases and 3 bases, there was a span of 14 bases. In DNA form, the CDR3 reads TGTGCCAGCAGTTATTCTTTCGAGTTCTACACCGGGGAGCTGTTTTTT. It yields the protein CASSYSFEFYTGELFF.

In regard to this clonotype: Germline and junction disagree at one end, which may indicate a read error. The chain recombines TRBV7-2 with TRBJ2-3; the D gene is possibly TRBD2 (6 bases). The germline V gene encodes CDR1 SGHTA and CDR2 FQGNSA. This CDR3 has 17 amino acids. The CDR3 here is CASSLTSRGASTGTQYF. The CDR3 DNA follows: TGTGCCAGCAGCTTAACTTCGCGGGGTGCTAGCACAGGTACGCAGTATTTT.

This clonotype was detected many times. V gene TRBV9 combines with J gene TRBJ2-7; D is ambiguous. The CDR3 spans 11 residues. The V gene's germline CDR1 is SGDLS and CDR2 YYNGEE. V was pared by 0 bases and J by 5 bases, with 3 bases between. The CDR3 here is CASSVGDEQYF. CDR3 bases: TGTGCCAGCAGCGTAGGGGACGAGCAGTACTTC.

This chain joins TRBV20-1 and TRBJ2-4, with D possibly being TRBD2 (6 bases). Trimming took off 2 bases at V and 0 bases at J, with 11 bases between the two ends. The CDR3 covers 15 residues. Germline CDR1 DFQATT, CDR2 SNEGSKA (reference sequence). The CDR3 sequence is CSARTQEGAKNIQYF. In nucleotides, the CDR3 is TGCAGTGCTAGAACCCAGGAGGGAGCCAAAAACATTCAGTACTTC.

The chain has TRBV24-1 and TRBJ2-3, with D possibly TRBD1 on 6 matching bases. This CDR3 is built from 16 residues. Trimming left V 3 bases short and J 0 bases short, with 12 bases between. In germline, CDR1 is KGHDR, CDR2 SFDVKD. The CDR3 loop is CATSDPGESSTDTQYF. CDR3 bases: TGTGCCACCAGTGATCCAGGGGAGTCTAGCACAGATACGCAGTATTTT.

This clonotype appeared many times. The rearrangement links TRBV29-1 to TRBJ1-2; a weak D match, TRBD1 (5 bases). The CDR3 totals 16 residues. The germline CDR1 and CDR2 sequences are SQVTM and ANQGSEA. Trimming left V 6 bases short and J 1 base short, with 21 bases between. The CDR3 is CSVTVKTEGINYGYTF. CDR3 coding DNA: TGCAGCGTGACAGTCAAGACAGAGGGCATTAACTATGGCTACACCTTC.

The table lists this clonotype with a count of one. A much larger clonotype is one base distant, so this may be a read error. The chain links TRBV20-1 to TRBJ2-3; 11 nucleotides match TRBD2. Germline CDR1 reads DFQATT; CDR2 reads SNEGSKA (reference sequence). This CDR3 has 13 amino acids. V shed 5 bases, J shed 10 bases, and the junction held 8 bases outside the gene matches. CDR3 in amino acids: CSAHTSGSRPQYF. CDR3 sequence (DNA): TGCAGTGCTCATACTAGCGGGAGTAGGCCGCAGTATTTT.